Here is one T cell receptor beta chain with its context. This sample was taken from a study of shared clonotypes between healthy human individuals. In the naive CD8 group, cells lacked CD45RO and were positively selected for CCR7, so terminally differentiated effector memory CD45RA+ cells were left out. Assay execution took place at the deep level. Genomic DNA of every subset was divided equally among multiple immunoSEQ plates. Method: immunoSEQ multiplex PCR; TCRdb's copy keeps in-frame clones and lacks some. Of about 2.1 million clones listed, 85% to 95% are singletons. The germline CDR1 and CDR2 sequences are MNHEY and SVGAGI. This CDR3 has 15 amino acids. V was pared by 5 bases and J by 5 bases, with 10 bases of the junction left unmatched.

This clonotype originated in a man in his late teens or twenties in good health. Some clones in this sample may be carry-over from other donors' samples. The chain joins TRBV6-5 to TRBJ2-5; 8 bases map to TRBD1. Sample: naive CD8+ T cells from PBMCs. CDR3 bases: TGTGCCAGCAGTCCCGGACAGGGAGGATACGAGACCCAGTACTTC. The encoded protein is CASSPGQGGYETQYF.